This passage covers 11 T cell receptor beta chains from one sample sequenced in a study of glioma-infiltrating T cells. The iRepertoire nested amplicon-rescue multiplex PCR amplified TCR alpha and beta CDR3s from RNA. TCRdb used MiXCR to reprocess the multiplex PCR reads, holding one entry per CDR3 protein. The sample yields fewer than 200,000 distinct CDR3 sequences, approximately 30% seen once. Sequencing was performed on glioma tissue, nonneoplastic brain tissue, or PBMCs (not recorded which). Receptors were obtained from a human donor with low-grade glioma or glioblastoma, undergoing nonglioma brain surgery, or in good health (not recorded which).

At least ten counts were recorded for this clonotype. The chain carries TRBV10-3 and TRBJ2-7; TRBD1 agrees at 7 bases. The CDR3 totals 13 residues. V lost 7 bases to trimming and J lost 4 bases; unmatched junction nucleotides: 7. Germline V gene data show CDR1 as ENHRY and CDR2 as SYGVKD. The CDR3, as DNA: TGTGCCATCAACACCGACAGGGAGTACGAGCAGTACTTC. Its translation: CAINTDREYEQYF.

In nucleotides, the CDR3 is TGTGCCAGCAACCAGGGGGTCTTCACTGAAGCTTTCTTT. As protein: CASNQGVFTEAFF. This chain links TRBV6-2 or TRBV6-3 with TRBJ1-1; 7 positions match TRBD1. This CDR3 spans 13 amino acids. Germline CDR1 and CDR2: MNHEY and SVGEGT. Unmatched junction bases numbered 6, after V lost 7 bases and J lost 4 bases.

In its sample, this clonotype was seen many times. The rearrangement uses TRBV20-1 and TRBJ1-2; D remains unclear. Trimming removed 0 bases at V and 7 bases at J, with 12 bases between. This CDR3 is 13 amino acids long. Per germline, CDR1 DFQATT and CDR2 SNEGSKA (reference sequence). As DNA, the CDR3 is TGCAGTGCTAGAGAGGACCTAGTACGTGGCTACACCTTC. This encodes CSAREDLVRGYTF.

As regards this clonotype: A read error may explain this, as a much larger clone is one base away. The chain recombines TRBV11-2 with TRBJ2-1; 8 bases are shared with TRBD2. Germline CDR1 and CDR2: SGHAT and FQNNGV. CDR3 length: 15 amino acids. The DNA for the CDR3 is TGTGCCTGCAGCCGAACTAGCGGAGCCCTCAATGAGCAGTTCTTC. Translated: CACSRTSGALNEQFF.

Ten or more counts support this clonotype. This chain links TRBV6-1 with TRBJ1-2; D is unresolved. CDR3 length: 14 residues. V lost 6 bases and J 0 bases, leaving 11 bases between the germline ends. Germline CDR1 and CDR2: MNHNS and SASEGT. The CDR3 nucleotides read TGTGCCAGCAGAAAGGAGGAGACTAACTATGGCTACACCTTC. Protein sequence: CASRKEETNYGYTF.

This clonotype was picked up many times. This rearrangement joins TRBV20-1 to TRBJ1-2; TRBD1 matches at 8 bases. Germline V gene lookup returns CDR1 DFQATT and CDR2 SNEGSKA (reference sequence). CDR3 length: 13 amino acids. V trimming: 2 bases; J trimming: 4 bases; junction bases outside the gene matches: 3. CDR3: CSARLTGAYGYTF. The DNA of the CDR3 is TGCAGTGCTAGACTGACAGGGGCCTATGGCTACACCTTC.

This clonotype is a singleton in its sample. V is TRBV29-1 and J is TRBJ1-1; TRBD1 might be the D (6 bases). Germline V CDR1 and CDR2: SQVTM, ANQGSEA. This CDR3 has 14 amino acids. V dropped 6 bases and J dropped 0 bases, with 14 bases sitting between them. CDR3 residues: CSVEQGRVNTEAFF. Here the CDR3 DNA reads TGCAGCGTAGAACAGGGTCGGGTGAACACTGAAGCTTTCTTT. Drawing the rest from reference TRBV29-1 and TRBJ1-1, the complete variable domain is SAVISQKPSRDICQRGTSLTIQCQVDSQVTMMFWYRQQPGQSLTLIATANQGSEATYESGFVIDKFPISRPNLTFSTLTVSNMSPEDSSIYLCSVEQGRVNTEAFFGQGTRLTVV.

The chain employs TRBV3-1 and TRBJ2-3, with TRBD2 identical over 9 bases. Germline assignment: CDR1 LGHDT and CDR2 YNNKEL (reference sequence). This CDR3 is built from 12 residues. V lost 8 bases to trimming and J lost 9 bases; unmatched junction nucleotides: 6. The CDR3 loop is CASGRSGRTQYF. For the CDR3, the DNA is TGTGCCAGCGGGAGGAGCGGGAGGACGCAGTATTTT.

There are a few counts of this clonotype. CDR3 in DNA: TGCAGCGTTGAGGGTTTCTCCTCCTACGAGCAGTACTTC. It specifies CSVEGFSSYEQYF. The rearrangement uses TRBV29-1 and TRBJ2-7; no reliable D call. The CDR3 has 13 residues. The germline V gene encodes CDR1 SQVTM and CDR2 ANQGSEA. With 3 bases removed from V and 0 bases from J, the gap between germline ends came to 9 bases.

This clonotype was detected a few times. The chain recombines TRBV7-6 with TRBJ2-3, with 7 bases aligning to TRBD2. The germline CDR1 and CDR2 sequences are SGHVS and FNYEAQ. The CDR3 has 15 amino acids. V shed 4 bases, J shed 1 base, and the junction held 5 bases outside the gene matches. CDR3 loop: CASSSGGGGTDTQYF. CDR3 DNA: TGTGCCAGCAGCTCCGGTGGGGGGGGCACAGATACGCAGTATTTT.

This clonotype was seen ten or more times. This rearrangement joins TRBV6-1 to TRBJ2-7; TRBD2 matches at 10 bases. From germline, CDR1 is MNHNS and CDR2 SASEGT. The CDR3 extends over 12 amino acids. The J segment lost 6 bases and the V segment lost 6 bases, leaving 2 bases of the junction unmatched. Here the CDR3 reads CASSVAGGEQYF. The CDR3 region has the DNA TGTGCCAGCAGCGTAGCGGGAGGCGAGCAGTACTTC.